This T cell receptor beta chain was documented in a study of CD8 T cells in ankylosing spondylitis. This clonotype was picked up many times. What it binds is not known. TCRdb reanalysed the 5' RACE reads using MiXCR and keeps one entry per CDR3 protein. The repertoire consists of 300,000 to 350,000 distinct CDR3 sequences, with about 20% occurring once and the leading ten covering roughly 4%. Overall study findings and caveats: Researchers report that disease-linked clones proved CD8+ and relatively rare in peripheral blood. In the blood and synovial fluid of reactive arthritis, some motif variants had been previously reported.

Germline-derived CDR1 and CDR2 are SGHKS and YYEKEE (reference sequence). The V end was cut by 0 bases, the J end by 4 bases, with 10 bases between. This CDR3 has 14 residues. Sequencing used blood, either unsorted or a sorted T cell fraction (not recorded which). The sequence came from a female donor with ankylosing spondylitis or in good health (not recorded which). The chain carries TRBV5-5 and TRBJ1-2; unclear D gene. Here the CDR3 reads CASSLEAARYGYTF. CDR3 sequence (DNA): TGTGCCAGCAGCTTGGAGGCAGCCCGCTATGGCTACACCTTC.